Listed below are T cell receptor beta chains from one sample, sequenced in a study of blood T cell repertoires in COVID-19. Produced via immunoSEQ multiplex PCR; TCRdb's table is partial and in-frame only. This sample carries roughly 150,000 clones, roughly 90% of them seen once, and the ten largest clones take 15% to 20%. The sample was peripheral blood. The receptors derive from a man aged 55 to 69 with active or convalescent COVID-19. Each CDR3 is given without its conserved first and last residue. Part of the rows lack a size; the others show once, few, many or a class for expanded clones.

TRBJ2-7 | TRBV6-5 | . | ASSHGGVYEQY
TRBJ1-2 | TRBV6-6 | . | ASSYDSQGYT
TRBJ2-4 | TRBV3-1/TRBV3-2 | . | ASSPYTGLLGNIQY
TRBJ1-1 | TRBV11-2 | few | ASSLVAGTHSTEAF
TRBJ1-1 | TRBV5-1 | . | ASSSQTRNTEAF
TRBJ2-7 | TRBV21-1 | . | ASSKEMGSGSIRYEQY
TRBJ1-1 | TRBV6-5 | . | ASSYPKGTEAF
TRBJ2-2 | TRBV2 | few | ASRNTGETGELF
TRBJ1-1 | TRBV6-5 | . | ASSFSNRATEAF
TRBJ1-1 | TRBV18 | . | ASSAAGDTEAF
TRBJ2-1 | TRBV3-1/TRBV3-2 | few | ASSQVGTGGNEQF
TRBJ2-3 | TRBV7-9 | once | ASSLTSGGNTDTQY
TRBJ2-3 | TRBV5-1 | . | ASSSSGSKHTQY
TRBJ2-7 | TRBV7-8 | . | ASSLALLAGVRFHEQY
TRBJ2-3 | TRBV7-6 | . | ASSPAGRFGTDTQY
TRBJ2-5 | TRBV5-1 | . | ASSLAAGASQETQY
TRBJ2-2 | TRBV18 | . | ASSRGDTGELF
TRBJ2-3 | TRBV6-5 | . | ASSSQRGATDTQY
TRBJ2-1 | TRBV24-1 | . | ATSASTGTGNNEQF
TRBJ1-1 | TRBV21-1 | . | ASSSGTGGMNTEAF
TRBJ2-7 | TRBV5-1 | . | ASSPQGSTYEQY
TRBJ2-4 | TRBV3-1/TRBV3-2 | . | ASSRRWGGSGQNIQY
TRBJ1-5 | TRBV10-3 | once | AISESSGGNQPQH
TRBJ1-1 | TRBV5-4 | . | ASSIQGPYTEAF
TRBJ1-3 | TRBV14 | few | ASSPQGTSGNTIY
TRBJ1-3 | TRBV10-3 | . | AISGGQGRSGNTIY
TRBJ1-1 | TRBV7-9 | . | ASSPTGTGGSEAF
TRBJ2-3 | TRBV5-1 | . | ASSWNLLADTDTQY
TRBJ1-5 | TRBV6-5 | few | ASSLGQGWQPQH
TRBJ2-1 | TRBV23-1 | . | ASSWEWDNEQF
TRBJ2-6 | TRBV15 | once | ATLARGGAGANVLT
TRBJ2-2 | TRBV6-6 | . | ASSYSSGTGELF
TRBJ1-2 | TRBV21-1 | . | ASSKRTRIPGDGYT
TRBJ2-4 | TRBV5-3 | . | ARSGGENIQY
TRBJ2-7 | TRBV29-1 | . | SVERTGVYEQY
TRBJ1-3 | TRBV29-1 | . | SVVTSSGNTIY
TRBJ1-1 | TRBV9 | . | ASSVDGQGPEAF
TRBJ1-3 | TRBV6-5 | . | ASSYSRGLGNTIY
TRBJ1-1 | TRBV30 | . | AWSVRGRWTEAF
TRBJ2-1 | TRBV27 | . | ASSSPQGARHNEQF
TRBJ2-1 | TRBV30 | . | ACSGPRGKSGRDLGYNEQF
TRBJ1-4 | TRBV28 | . | ASSPTGVNEKLF
TRBJ1-1 | TRBV11-1 | once | ASSVPGLTGRTEAF
TRBJ2-3 | TRBV13 | . | ASSLDRGDTQY
TRBJ2-7 | TRBV20-1 | . | SASRLAGGRAYEQY
TRBJ1-1 | TRBV20-1 | . | SASTGGRTEAF
TRBJ1-2 | TRBV6-4 | . | ASSSRDRGKDGYT
TRBJ1-5 | TRBV24-1 | . | ATSDVTGPQH
TRBJ2-3 | TRBV27 | once | ASRGLASTDTQY
TRBJ2-5 | TRBV7-9 | . | ASSLAGQIKETQY
TRBJ1-1 | TRBV19 | . | ASSIVWGDRAEAF
TRBJ2-4 | TRBV19 | . | ASSLSAGEVAKNIQY